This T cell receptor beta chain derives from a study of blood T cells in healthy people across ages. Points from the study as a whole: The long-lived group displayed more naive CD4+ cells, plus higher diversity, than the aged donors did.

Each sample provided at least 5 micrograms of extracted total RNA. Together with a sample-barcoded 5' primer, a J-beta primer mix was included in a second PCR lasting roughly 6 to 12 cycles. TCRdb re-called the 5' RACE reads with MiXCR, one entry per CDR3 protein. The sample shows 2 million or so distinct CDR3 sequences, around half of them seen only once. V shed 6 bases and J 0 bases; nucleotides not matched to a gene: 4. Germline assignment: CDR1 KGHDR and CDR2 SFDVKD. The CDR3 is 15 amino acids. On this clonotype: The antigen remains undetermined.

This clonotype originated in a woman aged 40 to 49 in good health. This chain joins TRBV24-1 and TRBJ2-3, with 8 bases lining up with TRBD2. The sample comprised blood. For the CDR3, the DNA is TGTGCCACCAGTTTGGGCGGGAGGAGCACAGATACGCAGTATTTT. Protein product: CATSLGGRSTDTQYF.